The rows below give T cell receptor beta chains drawn from one sample of a study of T-cell reconstitution after alpha-beta-depleted transplantation in children. TCRdb redid the calling of the PCR reads with MiXCR, one entry per CDR3 protein. The sample has roughly 670,000 distinct CDR3 sequences, over 10% seen once. The sequencing used PBMCs, collected before TCRalphabeta/CD19-depleted stem cell transplant. Every receptor here comes from a girl aged 2 to 10 with congenital amegakaryocytic thrombocytopenia, due to receive a stem cell transplant. Both conserved end residues are part of each CDR3. The D gene is left open where the match is weak. The size entry is marked missing in some rows and otherwise reads once, few, many or a size class.

-,TRBJ2-7,TRBV6-1,-,CASSRAGRAYEQYF,TGTGCCAGCAGTAGAGCGGGTCGGGCCTACGAGCAGTACTTC
-,TRBJ1-2,TRBV20-1,-,CSVDRRQNGYTF,TGCAGTGTGGATAGGAGACAGAATGGCTACACCTTC
-,TRBJ2-2,TRBV5-1,-,CASSPEGDGLFF,TGCGCCAGCAGCCCGGAAGGGGATGGGCTGTTTTTT
-,TRBJ2-3,TRBV10-3,-,CAIRGNDNTDTQYF,TGTGCCATCCGTGGGAATGACAACACAGATACGCAGTATTTT
many,TRBJ2-5,TRBV7-8,TRBD2,CASSSSRTSGRAWETQYF,TGTGCCAGCAGCTCAAGCCGGACTAGCGGGAGGGCGTGGGAGACCCAGTACTTC
-,TRBJ1-1,TRBV5-1,TRBD1,CASSSQGDSREAFF,TGCGCCAGCAGCTCTCAGGGGGATTCTCGCGAAGCTTTCTTT
-,TRBJ1-2,TRBV5-1,-,CASRVSSGHGYTF,TGCGCCAGCAGAGTAAGTTCAGGGCATGGCTACACCTTC
few,TRBJ2-1,TRBV9,TRBD1,CASSVEGQSSYNEQFF,TGTGCCAGCAGCGTAGAGGGACAGAGCTCCTACAATGAGCAGTTCTTC
-,TRBJ2-3,TRBV7-6,-,CASTEWSPNTDTQYF,TGTGCCAGCACCGAATGGTCGCCTAACACAGATACGCAGTATTTT
many,TRBJ1-5,TRBV28,-,CASSFRVGRAKNQPQHF,TGTGCCAGCAGTTTCAGAGTTGGCAGGGCGAAAAATCAGCCCCAGCATTTT
-,TRBJ2-3,TRBV29-1,-,CSVERIGDTQYF,TGCAGCGTTGAAAGAATCGGAGATACGCAGTATTTT
-,TRBJ2-2,TRBV7-2,TRBD2,CASTRRLAIGELFF,TGTGCCAGCACCCGAAGACTAGCCATCGGGGAGCTGTTTTTT
-,TRBJ2-3,TRBV5-1,TRBD2,CASSPPGLAAEATQYF,TGCGCCAGCAGCCCTCCGGGACTAGCGGCCGAAGCTACGCAGTATTTT
many,TRBJ2-3,TRBV20-1,TRBD2,CSARDYAGGYTDTQYF,TGCAGTGCTAGAGATTATGCGGGAGGCTACACAGATACGCAGTATTTT
-,TRBJ2-7,TRBV7-2,-,CASSYRMYEQYF,TGTGCCAGCAGCTACCGGATGTACGAGCAGTACTTC
-,TRBJ2-1,TRBV5-5,TRBD2,CASRTGLAGGDEQFF,TGTGCCAGCAGAACCGGACTAGCGGGAGGGGATGAGCAGTTCTTC
few,TRBJ2-1,TRBV5-1,-,CASRGEGRYSYNEQFF,TGCGCCAGCAGAGGAGAGGGCCGGTACTCCTACAATGAGCAGTTCTTC
many,TRBJ2-7,TRBV5-6,TRBD2,CASSYRTSGRYEQYF,TGTGCCAGCAGCTACCGGACTAGCGGGAGATACGAGCAGTACTTC
few,TRBJ2-5,TRBV7-8,-,CASTLFVGAETQYF,TGTGCCAGCACGCTCTTTGTGGGCGCGGAGACCCAGTACTTC
-,TRBJ2-7,TRBV29-1,TRBD2,CSVEDPAGGPLYEQYF,TGCAGCGTTGAAGATCCCGCGGGAGGTCCCTTATACGAGCAGTACTTC
-,TRBJ2-3,TRBV5-1,TRBD2,CASSLGGTIGTDTQYF,TGCGCCAGCAGCTTAGGAGGGACTATCGGCACAGATACGCAGTATTTT
-,TRBJ1-4,TRBV5-1,-,CASSLAYGQSNEKLFF,TGCGCCAGCAGCTTGGCTTACGGACAGTCTAATGAAAAACTGTTTTTT
many,TRBJ2-2,TRBV6-5,-,CASSRARELFF,TGTGCCAGCTCCCGCGCCCGGGAGCTGTTTTTT
-,TRBJ2-3,TRBV18,-,CASSLFQGSADTQYF,TGTGCCAGCTCCCTTTTCCAGGGATCGGCAGATACGCAGTATTTT
-,TRBJ2-5,TRBV10-3,-,CAISDGEGGTQYF,TGTGCCATCAGTGACGGAGAGGGGGGGACCCAGTACTTC
many,TRBJ2-7,TRBV5-6,-,CASSNRPLKEQYF,TGTGCCAGCAGCAACAGGCCCCTAAAAGAGCAGTACTTC
many,TRBJ2-7,TRBV18,-,CASSPPSSYEQYF,TGTGCCAGCAGTCCACCGAGCTCCTACGAGCAGTACTTC
many,TRBJ1-1,TRBV7-9,-,CASSFVQGMNTEAFF,TGTGCCAGCAGCTTCGTTCAGGGAATGAACACTGAAGCTTTCTTT
few,TRBJ2-5,TRBV6-5,TRBD2,CASSYSTRGRGQETQYF,TGTGCCAGCAGTTACTCAACCCGGGGGAGGGGACAAGAGACCCAGTACTTC
few,TRBJ2-1,TRBV7-6,TRBD2,CASSLVGAGGPYQSGEQFF,TGTGCCAGCAGCTTAGTTGGAGCGGGAGGGCCATACCAATCGGGTGAGCAGTTCTTC
-,TRBJ2-7,TRBV5-1,-,CASSLDSTSGAGYEQYF,TGCGCCAGCAGCTTGGACAGTACAAGCGGAGCAGGCTACGAGCAGTACTTC
many,TRBJ2-1,TRBV29-1,TRBD1,CSVEGQVQYNEQFF,TGCAGCGTTGAGGGACAGGTACAATACAATGAGCAGTTCTTC
many,TRBJ2-1,TRBV20-1,TRBD2,CSALTGTRRNREQFF,TGCAGTGCACTGACCGGGACTAGGAGGAATCGGGAGCAGTTCTTC
many,TRBJ1-5,TRBV27,-,CASSRPPGPQHF,TGTGCCAGCAGCCGACCTCCTGGGCCCCAGCATTTT
many,TRBJ1-1,TRBV18,TRBD1,CASSPRYRGRLNTEAFF,TGTGCCAGCTCACCGCGCTACAGGGGGCGGCTGAACACTGAAGCTTTCTTT
many,TRBJ2-2,TRBV5-1,-,CASSPWTDTGELFF,TGCGCCAGCAGCCCCTGGACCGACACCGGGGAGCTGTTTTTT
many,TRBJ2-7,TRBV5-1,-,CASSSGLSSYEQYF,TGCGCCAGCAGCTCTGGACTTTCCTCCTACGAGCAGTACTTC
-,TRBJ2-1,TRBV6-4,TRBD2,CASSSGTSREQFF,TGTGCCAGCAGCTCCGGGACTAGTCGTGAGCAGTTCTTC
-,TRBJ1-4,TRBV25-1,-,CASSVSEEKLFF,TGTGCCAGCAGTGTTAGCGAGGAAAAACTGTTTTTT
few,TRBJ1-1,TRBV6-5,-,CASSYSAGGVMNTEAFF,TGTGCCAGCAGTTACTCAGCCGGGGGGGTAATGAACACTGAAGCTTTCTTT
few,TRBJ2-7,TRBV29-1,-,CSVVGPRGYEQYF,TGCAGCGTTGTCGGACCTCGAGGCTACGAGCAGTACTTC
-,TRBJ2-1,TRBV29-1,TRBD1,CSVEGFGDSFSNEQFF,TGCAGCGTTGAAGGTTTTGGGGACAGCTTCTCCAATGAGCAGTTCTTC
-,TRBJ2-3,TRBV30,-,CAWSVLSFTDTQYF,TGTGCCTGGAGTGTTCTATCGTTCACAGATACGCAGTATTTT
few,TRBJ2-7,TRBV21-1,-,CASSKNRDRAYEQYF,TGTGCCAGCAGTAAGAACCGGGACAGGGCCTACGAGCAGTACTTC
-,TRBJ2-2,TRBV12-3/TRBV12-4,-,CASRLQETESGELFF,TGTGCCAGCAGACTCCAAGAGACTGAGTCGGGGGAGCTGTTTTTT
few,TRBJ1-1,TRBV12-3/TRBV12-4,-,CASSQGAPNTEAFF,TGTGCCAGCAGTCAAGGGGCCCCGAACACTGAAGCTTTCTTT
many,TRBJ2-3,TRBV5-1,TRBD2,CASSGLGTDTQYF,TGTGCCAGCAGCGGACTAGGCACAGATACGCAGTATTTT
few,TRBJ2-1,TRBV15,TRBD2,CATSLLGSGISYNEQFF,TGTGCCACCAGCTTACTAGGCAGCGGGATCTCCTACAATGAGCAGTTCTTC
few,TRBJ2-1,TRBV15,-,CATSRDWNPYPSEQFF,TGTGCCACCAGCAGAGATTGGAACCCATACCCGAGTGAGCAGTTCTTC